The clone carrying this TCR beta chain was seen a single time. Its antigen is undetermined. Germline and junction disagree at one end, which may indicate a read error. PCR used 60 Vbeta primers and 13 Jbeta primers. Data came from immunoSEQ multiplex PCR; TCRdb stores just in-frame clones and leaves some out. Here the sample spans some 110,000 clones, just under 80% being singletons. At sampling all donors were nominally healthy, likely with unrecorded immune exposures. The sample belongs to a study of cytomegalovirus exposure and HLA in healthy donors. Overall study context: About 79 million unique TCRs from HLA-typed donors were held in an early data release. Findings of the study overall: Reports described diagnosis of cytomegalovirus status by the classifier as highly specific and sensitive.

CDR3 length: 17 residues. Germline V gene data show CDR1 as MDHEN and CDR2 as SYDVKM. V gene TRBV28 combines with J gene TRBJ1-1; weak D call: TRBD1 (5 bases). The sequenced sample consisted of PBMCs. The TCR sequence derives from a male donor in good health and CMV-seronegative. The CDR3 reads CAASPTMLGRGGTEALF. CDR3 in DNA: TGTGCCGCAAGCCCTACGATGCTCGGGAGGGGTGGCACTGAAGCTCTCTTT.